The clone carrying this TCR beta chain was seen only a few times. What it binds is unknown. Sequenced with the Oncomine TCR Beta short-read assay was DNA taken from cultured CD4+ T cells. Someone extracted genomic DNA from cultured CD4+ T cells. TCRdb redid the calling of the PCR reads with MiXCR, one entry per CDR3 protein. The sample yields roughly 15,000 distinct CDR3 sequences, around 52% seen once. The sample belongs to a study of vaccination and CD4 T cells after COVID-19. About the study: A median of around 110 days (range 35 to 161) separated diagnosis from post-COVID sampling.

Indicated time point: late sampling 161 to 241 days after vaccination in three convalescent patients. Treatment given: approximately nine-day PBMC culture with coronavirus spike peptide pools or control peptides (ViraFEST assay). CDR3 size: 15 residues. In germline, CDR1 is MNHNS, CDR2 SASEGT. V gave up 7 bases and J gave up 2 bases, with 16 bases separating them. This clonotype was sampled from a human donor who had recovered from COVID-19. V usage is TRBV6-1 and J usage is TRBJ2-3; D might be TRBD1 (6 bases). Sequenced material: CD4+ T cells from blood, cultured in vitro, taken about 7 months after SARS-CoV-2 vaccination. CDR3 sequence reads: CASTPKAGVTDTQYF. CDR3 DNA: TGTGCCAGCACGCCCAAGGCAGGGGTCACAGATACGCAGTATTTT.